This passage covers 11 T cell receptor beta chains from one sample sequenced in a study of cytomegalovirus exposure and HLA in healthy donors. The PCR made use of 60 Vbeta and 13 Jbeta primers. Generated by immunoSEQ multiplex PCR, the TCRdb table keeps only in-frame clones and is missing some. This sample has roughly 77,000 clones, with roughly 70% found just once. The sequencing input was PBMCs. These receptors all stem from a woman between 35 and 50 years old in good health and CMV-seropositive.

V and J are TRBV5-4 and TRBJ1-3; D is perhaps TRBD1 (6 bases). The CDR3 sequence is 14 residues long. Between the trimmed V and J ends, which lost 6 bases and 1 base, there was a span of 11 bases. CDR1 SGHNT and CDR2 YYREEE come from the germline V gene (reference sequence). CDR3 protein: CASTFRGSGNTIYF. CDR3 in DNA: TGTGCCAGCACCTTCAGGGGTTCTGGAAACACCATATATTTT.

V usage is TRBV29-1 and J usage is TRBJ1-1, with 7 nucleotides matching TRBD1. The CDR3 loop spans 14 amino acids. The V gene's germline CDR1 is SQVTM and CDR2 ANQGSEA. V trimming: 5 bases; J trimming: 3 bases; junction bases outside the gene matches: 9. In DNA, the CDR3 is TGCAGCGTTACAGCGACAGGGACATACACTGAAGCTTTCTTT. It is translated as CSVTATGTYTEAFF.

The CDR3 DNA reads TGTGCTAGTGGTTTGGTACTCTCTAGCGGGGGAAGAAGGGAGCAGTACTTC. Translating it yields CASGLVLSSGGRREQYF. The chain is built from TRBV12-5 and TRBJ2-7, with 10 bases aligning to TRBD2. Losses at the gene ends were 0 bases for V and 7 bases for J; bases not matched to a gene: 12. The germline gives CDR1 LGHNT, CDR2 FRNRAP. This CDR3 region has 17 residues.

This chain joins TRBV7-9 and TRBJ2-7; possibly TRBD2 for D (5 bases). Deletions cut 2 bases from V and 6 bases from J, with 11 bases between. Germline loops: CDR1 SEHNR, CDR2 FQNEAQ (reference sequence). The CDR3 consists of 13 residues. Here the CDR3 DNA reads TGTGCCAGCAGCTTATTTTCCGGGGTCGAGCAGTACTTC. Its translation: CASSLFSGVEQYF.

This clone came up a few times. The J gene is TRBJ1-4, the V gene TRBV2, with D possibly being TRBD1 (5 bases). Trimming pared 3 bases from V and 1 base from J, leaving 6 bases between. Per the germline V gene, CDR1 is SNHLY and CDR2 is FYNNEI. This CDR3 region has 14 residues. Here the CDR3 DNA reads TGTGCCAGCAGTGAGCAGGGAACTAATGAAAAACTGTTTTTT. Residues: CASSEQGTNEKLFF. Full variable domain (remainder filled in from reference TRBV2 and TRBJ1-4): EPEVTQTPSHQVTQMGQEVILRCVPISNHLYFYWYRQILGQKVEFLVSFYNNEISEKSEIFDDQFSVERPDGSNFTLKIRSTKLEDSAMYFCASSEQGTNEKLFFGSGTQLSVL.

The V call is TRBV6-1, the J call TRBJ1-1, with a tentative D call TRBD1 (5 bases). This CDR3 is built from 12 residues. Germline values: CDR1 MNHNS, CDR2 SASEGT. V dropped 5 bases and J dropped 6 bases, with 10 bases sitting between them. This chain's CDR3 is CASSPTGSEAFF. The CDR3 DNA sequence: TGTGCCAGCAGTCCCACAGGTTCTGAAGCTTTCTTT.

This clone was seen just once. V is TRBV5-1 and J is TRBJ2-5; possible D gene TRBD2, 5 bases. The V and J ends lost 6 bases and 5 bases respectively, with 20 bases between them. The CDR3 has 15 amino acids. Germline V gene lookup returns CDR1 SGHRS and CDR2 YFSETQ. CDR3 residues: CASKISGGAQETQYF. The CDR3 DNA sequence: TGCGCCAGCAAGATCTCTGGAGGTGCCCAGGAGACCCAGTACTTC.

The chain carries TRBV27 and TRBJ1-1; 7 nucleotides line up with TRBD1. Germline CDR1 is MNHEY and CDR2 is SMNVEV (reference sequence). This CDR3 has 15 residues. V shed 3 bases and J 3 bases; nucleotides not matched to a gene: 7. The CDR3 here is CASSLRWQGDTEAFF. CDR3 in DNA: TGTGCCAGCAGTTTGAGGTGGCAGGGGGACACTGAAGCTTTCTTT.

The count of this clone is one. The V call is TRBV5-1, the J call TRBJ2-1, with 10 bases lining up with TRBD1. The V and J ends lost 0 bases and 0 bases, in that order; junction bases with no gene match: 6. CDR3 size: 18 residues. CDR1 is SGHRS, CDR2 YFSETQ, per germline. In DNA, the CDR3 is TGCGCCAGCAGCTTGGGACAGGGGGCAACAAGCTCCTACAATGAGCAGTTCTTC. Protein product: CASSLGQGATSSYNEQFF.

This chain joins TRBV15 and TRBJ2-5; TRBD2 matches at 8 bases. The V gene's germline CDR1 is LNHNV and CDR2 YYDKDF (reference sequence). The CDR3 totals 14 residues. Germline trimming cut 0 bases from V and 5 bases from J; bases unmatched to any gene: 2. Here the CDR3 DNA reads TGTGCCACCAGCAGAGATACGGGAGGGGAGACCCAGTACTTC. Translated, it gives CATSRDTGGETQYF.

The rearrangement links TRBV2 to TRBJ2-2; tentatively, D is TRBD1 (5 bases). The CDR3 covers 15 residues. CDR1 SNHLY and CDR2 FYNNEI come from the germline V gene. Trimming took off 5 bases at V and 4 bases at J, with 14 bases between the two ends. For the CDR3, the DNA is TGTGCCAGCAGTACCTTGGACACCCTCACCGGGGAGCTGTTTTTT. This sequence encodes CASSTLDTLTGELFF.